Listed below are T cell receptor beta chains from one sample, sequenced in a study of blood T cell repertoires in COVID-19. Data came from immunoSEQ multiplex PCR; TCRdb stores just in-frame clones and leaves some out. The data hold some 150,000 clones, with approximately 86% observed a single time. The sample consisted of peripheral blood. Receptors originate from a man between 65 and 85 years old with acute or convalescent COVID-19. The CDR3 runs from the conserved cysteine through the conserved F or W. D genes are given only for firm matches. Size values are once, few and many counts, or a class for expanded clones, and some rows have none.

d_gene	j_gene	abundance	v_gene	CDR3aa	CDR3nt
TRBD1	TRBJ1-5	NA	TRBV30	CAWSEGAQPQHF	TGTGCCTGGAGTGAGGGGGCTCAGCCCCAGCATTTT
TRBD2	TRBJ2-2	NA	TRBV9	CASSVTGTSGGDGELFF	TGTGCCAGCAGCGTAACCGGGACTAGCGGAGGCGACGGGGAGCTGTTTTTT
TRBD1	TRBJ2-3	NA	TRBV7-2	CASSLGQGSTDTQYF	TGTGCCAGCAGCCTGGGACAGGGTAGCACAGATACGCAGTATTTT
TRBD2	TRBJ2-7	NA	TRBV5-6	CASSSAERAGGYEQYF	TGTGCCAGCAGCTCCGCCGAGAGGGCGGGAGGGTACGAGCAGTACTTC
TRBD2	TRBJ2-1	once	TRBV28	CASSLPIREVRGHEQFF	TGTGCCAGCAGTTTACCGATACGGGAGGTTAGAGGACATGAGCAGTTCTTC
NA	TRBJ1-1	NA	TRBV5-4	CASSAGNTEAFF	TGTGCCAGCAGCGCAGGGAACACTGAAGCTTTCTTT
TRBD2	TRBJ2-1	NA	TRBV5-1	CASSLGLAGLSSYNEQFF	TGCGCCAGCAGCTTGGGACTAGCGGGTCTAAGCTCCTACAATGAGCAGTTCTTC
NA	TRBJ2-1	NA	TRBV7-9	CASSLLAALGNEQFF	TGTGCCAGCAGCTTACTGGCGGCCCTCGGCAATGAGCAGTTCTTC
TRBD2	TRBJ2-7	NA	TRBV4-2	CASSQEGTSGSSYEQYF	TGTGCCAGCAGCCAAGAAGGGACTAGCGGGAGTTCCTACGAGCAGTACTTC
TRBD1	TRBJ1-1	NA	TRBV9	CASAVGDRGLRNTEAFF	TGTGCCAGCGCGGTAGGGGACAGGGGGTTGAGGAACACTGAAGCTTTCTTT
NA	TRBJ1-6	NA	TRBV5-1	CASSLEQTGGDSPLHF	TGCGCCAGCAGCTTAGAACAGACAGGAGGAGATTCACCCCTCCACTTT
TRBD2	TRBJ2-1	NA	TRBV4-3	CASSQNVAGPWNEQFF	TGCGCCAGCAGCCAGAACGTAGCGGGACCGTGGAATGAGCAGTTCTTC
TRBD2	TRBJ2-1	NA	TRBV10-3	CASAGTSTNEQFF	TGTGCCAGCGCCGGGACTAGCACTAATGAGCAGTTCTTC
NA	TRBJ2-2	NA	TRBV2	CASSEVLQATGELFF	TGTGCCAGCAGTGAAGTTTTACAGGCTACCGGGGAGCTGTTTTTT
NA	TRBJ2-7	once	TRBV7-2	CASSLAGALSYEQYF	TGTGCCAGCAGCTTAGCTGGGGCCCTCTCCTACGAGCAGTACTTC
TRBD1	TRBJ2-5	NA	TRBV5-5	CASSPAGTARETQYF	TGTGCCAGCAGCCCCGCCGGGACAGCCCGGGAGACCCAGTACTTC
NA	TRBJ1-2	once	TRBV5-4	CASSLEGGDYGYTF	TGTGCCAGCAGCTTGGAAGGAGGGGACTATGGCTACACCTTC
TRBD2	TRBJ2-7	NA	TRBV7-9	CASSLSSGSDEQYF	TGTGCCAGCAGCTTGTCTAGCGGGAGCGACGAGCAGTACTTC
TRBD1	TRBJ1-5	NA	TRBV7-9	CASSLAGAGGMHF	TGTGCCAGCAGCTTAGCTGGCGCAGGGGGGATGCATTTT
NA	TRBJ1-5	NA	TRBV11-2	CASSLDLGGNQPQHF	TGTGCCAGCAGCTTAGATCTCGGGGGGAATCAGCCCCAGCATTTT
NA	TRBJ2-5	NA	TRBV28	CASSLRSGQETQYF	TGTGCCAGCAGTTTAAGGAGCGGCCAAGAGACCCAGTACTTC
TRBD2	TRBJ2-1	NA	TRBV5-4	CASSLGRLAGGDEQFF	TGTGCCAGCAGCTTGGGTCGACTAGCGGGAGGCGATGAGCAGTTCTTC
NA	TRBJ2-7	NA	TRBV18	CASSQFGTLSTYEQYF	TGTGCCAGCTCACAATTTGGGACTCTCTCGACCTACGAGCAGTACTTC
TRBD1	TRBJ2-1	NA	TRBV7-7	CASSLGDRAYNEQFF	TGTGCTAGCAGCTTAGGGGACAGGGCTTACAATGAGCAGTTCTTC
TRBD1	TRBJ2-3	NA	TRBV6-1	CASSDRTGYTDTQYF	TGTGCCAGCAGTGACCGGACAGGGTACACAGATACGCAGTATTTT
TRBD2	TRBJ2-1	NA	TRBV18	CASYRETGTSSGEQFF	TGTGCCAGCTACCGAGAAACCGGGACTAGTAGTGGTGAGCAGTTCTTC
NA	TRBJ2-5	NA	TRBV6-5	CASSYPGMKTQYF	TGTGCCAGCAGTTACCCAGGGATGAAGACCCAGTACTTC
TRBD1	TRBJ2-3	NA	TRBV11-3	CASSFRDRVTDTQYF	TGTGCCAGCAGCTTCCGGGACAGGGTCACAGATACGCAGTATTTT
NA	TRBJ1-5	NA	TRBV6-2/TRBV6-3	CASSRDNQPQHF	TGTGCCAGCAGTCGAGACAACCAGCCCCAGCATTTT
NA	TRBJ2-2	NA	TRBV5-5	CASSTSSGSTGELFF	TGTGCCAGCAGCACCTCATCCGGGAGCACCGGGGAGCTGTTTTTT
NA	TRBJ2-3	NA	TRBV7-3	CASSPRRGGSTDTQYF	TGTGCCAGCAGCCCCCGTCGTGGCGGGAGCACAGATACGCAGTATTTT
NA	TRBJ2-1	NA	TRBV14	CASSQVTGNLDNEQFF	TGTGCCAGCAGCCAAGTGACCGGGAATCTAGACAATGAGCAGTTCTTC
NA	TRBJ2-7	NA	TRBV27	CASSRGYEQYF	TGTGCCAGCAGCAGGGGTTACGAGCAGTACTTC
NA	TRBJ2-4	once	TRBV19	CASSSTKAKNIQYF	TGTGCCAGTAGTTCAACTAAAGCCAAAAACATTCAGTACTTC
TRBD1	TRBJ2-7	NA	TRBV5-1	CASSSGGLLHEQYF	TGCGCCAGCAGCTCAGGGGGCTTGCTCCACGAGCAGTACTTC
NA	TRBJ2-5	NA	TRBV5-1	CASSSEGRVSRETQYF	TGCGCCAGCAGCTCGGAGGGTAGGGTGTCCCGAGAGACCCAGTACTTC
NA	TRBJ2-1	NA	TRBV7-8	CASSLRRDGEQFF	TGTGCCAGCAGCTTGAGGCGGGACGGTGAGCAGTTCTTC
TRBD1	TRBJ2-4	NA	TRBV19	CASSIDRNRGSQNIQYF	TGTGCCAGTAGTATAGATCGGAACAGGGGATCCCAAAACATTCAGTACTTC
TRBD1	TRBJ1-5	NA	TRBV6-1	CASSEGTGGQPQHF	TGTGCCAGCAGTGAAGGGACAGGGGGCCAGCCCCAGCATTTT
NA	TRBJ2-6	NA	TRBV7-2	CASSPTGDPGANVLTF	TGTGCCAGCAGCCCCACGGGTGATCCTGGGGCCAACGTCCTGACTTTC
NA	TRBJ2-1	NA	TRBV28	CASSPWRSLQFF	TGTGCCAGCAGCCCCTGGAGGTCCCTACAGTTCTTC
TRBD1	TRBJ2-7	once	TRBV30	CAWSRYDRGAYEQYF	TGTGCCTGGAGTCGCTACGACAGGGGGGCCTACGAGCAGTACTTC
TRBD2	TRBJ2-1	once	TRBV7-3	CASSPPTSGIGAYNEQFF	TGTGCCAGCAGCCCCCCGACTAGCGGGATAGGCGCCTACAATGAGCAGTTCTTC
TRBD1	TRBJ2-3	NA	TRBV7-8	CASSSDRTSTDTQYF	TGTGCCAGCAGCTCGGACAGGACTAGCACAGATACGCAGTATTTT
TRBD2	TRBJ2-7	NA	TRBV6-5	CASRATSGNSYEQYF	TGTGCCAGCAGGGCGACTAGCGGGAATTCCTACGAGCAGTACTTC
NA	TRBJ2-4	NA	TRBV27	CARPGFTEAKNIQYF	TGTGCCAGACCAGGTTTTACCGAAGCCAAAAACATTCAGTACTTC
NA	TRBJ2-7	NA	TRBV5-6	CASSLGGQGNDEQYF	TGTGCCAGCAGCTTGGGAGGGCAGGGGAACGACGAGCAGTACTTC
NA	TRBJ2-6	NA	TRBV5-3	CARSFAGRRSAGANVLTF	TGTGCCAGAAGCTTTGCGGGCCGAAGGTCGGCTGGGGCCAACGTCCTGACTTTC
TRBD2	TRBJ2-5	NA	TRBV7-9	CASSLWLAVDQETQYF	TGTGCCAGCAGCTTATGGCTAGCGGTTGATCAAGAGACCCAGTACTTC
TRBD2	TRBJ2-7	NA	TRBV14	CASSLTGLAGSPYEQYF	TGTGCCAGCAGCCTGACTGGACTAGCGGGAAGTCCCTACGAGCAGTACTTC
NA	TRBJ1-1	once	TRBV18	CASSPLTKGESTEAFF	TGTGCCAGCTCACCACTTACCAAGGGGGAGAGCACTGAAGCTTTCTTT
NA	TRBJ2-7	NA	TRBV24-1	CATSDPGTSYEQYF	TGTGCCACCAGTGACCCAGGGACATCCTACGAGCAGTACTTC
NA	TRBJ2-7	few	TRBV12-2	CASRSRSFLRDEQYF	TGTGCAAGTCGCTCCAGATCCTTTCTCCGGGACGAGCAGTACTTC
NA	TRBJ1-1	once	TRBV4-2	CASSPRSGGGQGTEAFF	TGTGCCAGCAGCCCGCGATCGGGGGGAGGGCAAGGAACTGAAGCTTTCTTT
TRBD2	TRBJ2-7	once	TRBV27	CASSLRLAGGPTYEQYF	TGTGCCAGCAGTTTAAGGCTAGCGGGAGGCCCGACCTACGAGCAGTACTTC